This T cell receptor beta chain was identified in a study of CD8+CD57+ T cells in acquired aplastic anemia (dated by TCRdb to between 2018 and 2020). For the study in its entirety: Extracted DNA from sorted CD4+ and CD8+ cells averaged approximately 3 ug, ranging from roughly 0.17 to 27.4 ug. An average of roughly 10 million reads for CD4+ cells and 11 million to 13 million reads for CD8+ cells was obtained from healthy donor samples.

TCR beta VDJ combination and CDR3 sequence profiling used genomic DNA as the template. An Illumina HiSeq 2000 was used for TCR repertoire sequencing. From the authors' description of their analysis: TRBV/TRBJ rearrangement plots, CDR3 size and DJ length profiles, and Simpson's diversity index were used to evaluate the repertoires. The most abundant DNA sequence in the deep sequencing data was taken as the immunodominant clone. CDR3 amino acid sequences were screened for sharing across subjects and compared with published repertoires and the VDJdb database. The public reads were reanalyzed by TCRdb: fastp trimming at Q25, MiXCR alignment, in-frame beta chains only. When rows share a CDR3 protein, they turn into one entry using the most common DNA and genes. The V and J calls come from TCRdb's annotation, not from the publication. Within this sample are about 64,000 distinct CDR3 sequences, with around 55% of them counted one time only. Over 2% of the sample is in the top ten clones.

Results and caveats for the whole study, not just this receptor: CD8+ Simpson's diversity did not differ significantly between patients and healthy controls (P=0.060). Twenty-nine CD8+ CDR3 sequences were shared between patients and controls but appeared highly expressed in patients and within their immunodominant clones.

V was cut back by 2 bases and J by 4 bases, leaving a gap of 20 bases between them. For CDR1 and CDR2, the germline V gene (reference sequence) lists LNHNV and YYDKDF. Inclusive of the bounding cysteine and phenylalanine, the CDR3 is 17 residues long. The CDR3 DNA has 51 bases and is translated from base 1. A remark on this clonotype: There is no known antigen for this receptor. Qualities for individual bases were not recorded, and no much larger clone is one base off.

In this study, sorted CD4+ and CD8+ T cells from the blood of healthy subjects and of severe aplastic anemia patients had their TCR repertoires deep-sequenced. Ficoll-Paque density gradient centrifugation was used to isolate peripheral blood mononuclear cells. Before DNA was extracted, CD4+ and CD8+ T cells were sorted using either FACS or magnetic beads. The sample was sorted CD4+, CD8+, or CD8+CD57+ T cells (not recorded which) from PBMCs. The chain was built from TRBV15 and TRBJ1-1, and perhaps TRBD1 as D gene, on 6 matching bases. The origin of this receptor is a human donor in good health, serving as a control. The DNA sequence is as follows: TGTGCCACCAGCAGACTTCAGGGTAGGGGGGCGGGCACTGAAGCTTTCTTT. Its protein is CATSRLQGRGAGTEAFF.